This T cell receptor (beta chain) was identified in a study of CD8 T cells in ankylosing spondylitis. The CDR3 consists of 13 residues. The V segment lost 4 bases and the J segment 4 bases; nucleotides outside the gene matches: 2. Germline-derived CDR1 and CDR2 are KGHSH and LQKENI. Using its own MiXCR run on the 5' RACE reads, TCRdb lists one record per CDR3 protein. The table lists around 300,000 distinct CDR3 sequences, 14% to 15% of them singletons, with around 0.99% in the top ten. Sequenced: blood, either unsorted or a sorted T cell fraction (not recorded which). V usage is TRBV18 and J usage is TRBJ2-5; 8 nucleotides agree with TRBD1. The origin of this receptor is a male donor with ankylosing spondylitis or in good health (not recorded which). This CDR3 reads CASSRGQGETQYF. DNA for the CDR3: TGTGCCAGCTCACGCGGACAGGGAGAGACCCAGTACTTC.